This T cell receptor beta chain comes out of a study of T cell clones after liver transplantation. About the research overall: A pre-transplant mixed lymphocyte reaction with TCRbeta sequencing defined graft-donor-reactive clones followed in post-transplant blood. Regarding the study as a whole: Post-transplant time points were not standardized, so conclusions are preliminary.

Data came from immunoSEQ multiplex PCR; TCRdb stores just in-frame clones and leaves some out. The table has about 51,000 clones, 86% seen once. In the case of this clone: What it binds is not known.

Germline CDR1 is LNHNV and CDR2 is YYDKDF (reference sequence). The CDR3 contains 14 residues. V gave up 4 bases and J gave up 6 bases, with 13 bases separating them. The rearrangement joins TRBV15 to TRBJ1-5; a possible D gene is TRBD1 (6 bases). The sequencing here drew on CD8+ T cells from blood, taken 12 months after liver transplant. This receptor was identified in a human patient who received a liver transplant. Some T cells may possibly be graft donor cells. The chain's CDR3 is CATSKAGATQPQHF. As DNA, the CDR3 is TGTGCCACCAGCAAGGCAGGGGCTACTCAGCCCCAGCATTTT.